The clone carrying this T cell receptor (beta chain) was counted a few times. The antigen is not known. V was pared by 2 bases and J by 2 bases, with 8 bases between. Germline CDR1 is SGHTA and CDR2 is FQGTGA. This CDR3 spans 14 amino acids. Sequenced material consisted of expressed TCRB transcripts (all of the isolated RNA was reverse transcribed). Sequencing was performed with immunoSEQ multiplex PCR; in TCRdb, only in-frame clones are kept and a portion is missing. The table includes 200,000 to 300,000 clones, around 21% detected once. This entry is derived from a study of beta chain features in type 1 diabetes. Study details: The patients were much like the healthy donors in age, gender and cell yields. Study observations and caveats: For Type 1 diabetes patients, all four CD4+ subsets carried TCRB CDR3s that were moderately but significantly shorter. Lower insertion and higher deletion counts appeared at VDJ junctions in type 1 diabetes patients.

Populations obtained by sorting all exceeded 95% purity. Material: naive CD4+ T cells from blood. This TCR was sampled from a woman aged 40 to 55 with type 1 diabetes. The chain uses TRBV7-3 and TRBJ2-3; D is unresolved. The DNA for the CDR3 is TGTGCCAGCAGCTTACGGAGCCCCACAGATACGCAGTATTTT. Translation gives CASSLRSPTDTQYF.